The subject of this entry is one T cell receptor (beta chain). The antigen is not known. Treatment here: roughly 10-day PBMC culture with coronavirus spike peptide pools or control peptides (ViraFEST assay). Trimming took 3 bases from V and 4 from J; bases not matched to a gene: 11. Germline V gives CDR1 MDHEN, CDR2 SYDVKM. The CDR3 runs 16 residues. The source of the sample is a study of vaccination and CD4 T cells after COVID-19. At the level of the study: Control cultures received a CEFX pool, an HIV-1 Nef pool, or no peptide.

An Oncomine TCR Beta short-read assay was used to sequence the DNA from cultured CD4+ T cells. MiXCR, applied by TCRdb to the PCR reads, yields one record per CDR3 protein. The data show around 15,000 distinct CDR3 sequences, 45% to 65% seen once. V gene TRBV28 combines with J gene TRBJ2-7, with 8 bases that match TRBD2. The TCR originated in a human donor who had recovered from COVID-19. The sequences come from CD4+ T cells from blood, cultured in vitro, collected before SARS-CoV-2 vaccination. CDR3 nucleotide sequence: TGTGCCAGCAGTTTCGATCGACTACGCGGGAGGTACGAGCAGTACTTC. Encoded protein: CASSFDRLRGRYEQYF.